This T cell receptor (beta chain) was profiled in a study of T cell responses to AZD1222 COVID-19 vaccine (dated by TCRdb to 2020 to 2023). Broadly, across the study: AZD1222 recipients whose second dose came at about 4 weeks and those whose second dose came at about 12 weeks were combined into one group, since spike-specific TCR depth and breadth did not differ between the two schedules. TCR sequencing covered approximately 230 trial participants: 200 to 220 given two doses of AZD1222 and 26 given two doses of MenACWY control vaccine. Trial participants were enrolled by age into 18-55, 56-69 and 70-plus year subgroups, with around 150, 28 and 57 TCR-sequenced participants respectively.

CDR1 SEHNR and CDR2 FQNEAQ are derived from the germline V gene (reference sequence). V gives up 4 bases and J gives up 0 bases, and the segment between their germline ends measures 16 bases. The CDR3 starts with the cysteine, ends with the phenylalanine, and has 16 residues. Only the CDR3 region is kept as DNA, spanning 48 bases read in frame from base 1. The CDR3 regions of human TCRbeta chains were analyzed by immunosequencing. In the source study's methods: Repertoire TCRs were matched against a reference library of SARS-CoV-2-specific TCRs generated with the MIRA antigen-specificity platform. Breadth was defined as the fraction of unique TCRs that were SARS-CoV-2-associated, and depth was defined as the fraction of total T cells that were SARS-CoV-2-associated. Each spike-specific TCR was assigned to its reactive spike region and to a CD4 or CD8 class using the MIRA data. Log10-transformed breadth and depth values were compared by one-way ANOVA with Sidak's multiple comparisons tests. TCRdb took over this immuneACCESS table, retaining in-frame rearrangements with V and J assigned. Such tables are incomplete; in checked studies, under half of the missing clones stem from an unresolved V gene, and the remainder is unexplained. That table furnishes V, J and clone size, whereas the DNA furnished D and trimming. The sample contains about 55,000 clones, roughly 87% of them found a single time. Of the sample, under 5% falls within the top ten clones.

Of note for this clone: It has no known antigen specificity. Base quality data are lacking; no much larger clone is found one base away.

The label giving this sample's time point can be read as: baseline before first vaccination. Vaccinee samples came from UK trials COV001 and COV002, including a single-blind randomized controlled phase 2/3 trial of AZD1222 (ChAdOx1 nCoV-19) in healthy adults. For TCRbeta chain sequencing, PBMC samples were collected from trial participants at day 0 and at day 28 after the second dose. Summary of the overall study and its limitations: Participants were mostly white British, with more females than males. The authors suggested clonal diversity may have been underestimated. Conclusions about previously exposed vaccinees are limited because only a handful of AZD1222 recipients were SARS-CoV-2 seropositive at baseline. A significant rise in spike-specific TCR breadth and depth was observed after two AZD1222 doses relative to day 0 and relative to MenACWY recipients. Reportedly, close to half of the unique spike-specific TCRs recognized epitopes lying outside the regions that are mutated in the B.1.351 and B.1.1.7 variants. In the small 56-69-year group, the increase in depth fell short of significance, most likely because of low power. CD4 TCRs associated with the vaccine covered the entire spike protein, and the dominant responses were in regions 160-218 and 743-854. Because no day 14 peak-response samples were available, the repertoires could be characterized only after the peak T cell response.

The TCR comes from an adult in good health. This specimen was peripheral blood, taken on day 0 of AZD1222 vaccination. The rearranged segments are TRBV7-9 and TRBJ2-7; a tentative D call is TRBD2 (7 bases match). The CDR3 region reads CASSWEAGAVSYEQYF. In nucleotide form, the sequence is TGTGCCAGCAGCTGGGAGGCGGGGGCCGTCTCCTACGAGCAGTACTTC.